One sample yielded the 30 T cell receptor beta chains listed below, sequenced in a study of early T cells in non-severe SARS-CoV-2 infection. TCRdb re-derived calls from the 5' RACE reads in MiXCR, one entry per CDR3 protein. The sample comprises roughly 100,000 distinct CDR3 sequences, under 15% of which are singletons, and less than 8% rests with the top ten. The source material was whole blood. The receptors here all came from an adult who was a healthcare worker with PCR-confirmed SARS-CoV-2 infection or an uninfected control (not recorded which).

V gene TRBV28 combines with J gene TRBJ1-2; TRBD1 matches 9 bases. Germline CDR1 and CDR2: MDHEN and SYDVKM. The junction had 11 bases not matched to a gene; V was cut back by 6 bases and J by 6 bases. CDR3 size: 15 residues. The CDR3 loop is CASSQRGTGRDGYTF. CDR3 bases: TGTGCCAGCAGCCAACGCGGGACAGGGAGGGATGGCTACACCTTC.

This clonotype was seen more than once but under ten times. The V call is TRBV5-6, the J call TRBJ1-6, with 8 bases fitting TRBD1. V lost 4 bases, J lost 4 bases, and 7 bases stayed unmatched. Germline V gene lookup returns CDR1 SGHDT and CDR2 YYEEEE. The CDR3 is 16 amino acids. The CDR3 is CASSRGQAEYNSPLHF. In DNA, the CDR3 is TGTGCCAGCAGCCGGGGACAGGCGGAATATAATTCACCCCTCCACTTT.

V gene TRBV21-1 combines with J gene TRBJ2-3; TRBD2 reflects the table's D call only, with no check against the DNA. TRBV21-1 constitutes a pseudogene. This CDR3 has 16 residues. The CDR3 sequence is CASSPSPAGETDTQYF. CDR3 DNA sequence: TGTGCCAGCAGTCCGTCCCCAGCGGGAGAGACAGATACGCAGTATTTT.

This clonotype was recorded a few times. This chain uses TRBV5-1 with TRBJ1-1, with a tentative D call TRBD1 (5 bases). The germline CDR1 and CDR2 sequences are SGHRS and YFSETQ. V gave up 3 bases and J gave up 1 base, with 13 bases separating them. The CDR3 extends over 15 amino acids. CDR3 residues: CASSSRPGQNTEAFF. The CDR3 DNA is TGCGCCAGCAGCTCGCGGCCAGGGCAGAACACTGAAGCTTTCTTT.

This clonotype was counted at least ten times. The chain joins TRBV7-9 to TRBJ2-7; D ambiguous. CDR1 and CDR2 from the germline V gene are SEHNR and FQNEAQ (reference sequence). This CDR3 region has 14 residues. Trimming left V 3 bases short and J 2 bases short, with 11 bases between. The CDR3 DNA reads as TGTGCCAGCAGCTTTCGAGGCCAGCCCTACGAGCAGTACTTC. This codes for CASSFRGQPYEQYF.

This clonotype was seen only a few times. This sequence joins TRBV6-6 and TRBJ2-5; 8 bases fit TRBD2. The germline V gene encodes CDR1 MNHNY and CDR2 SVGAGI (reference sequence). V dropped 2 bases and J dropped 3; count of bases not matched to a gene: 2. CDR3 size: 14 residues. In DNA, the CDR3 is TGTGCCAGCAGTTACCGGCGGGGGGAAGAGACCCAGTACTTC. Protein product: CASSYRRGEETQYF.

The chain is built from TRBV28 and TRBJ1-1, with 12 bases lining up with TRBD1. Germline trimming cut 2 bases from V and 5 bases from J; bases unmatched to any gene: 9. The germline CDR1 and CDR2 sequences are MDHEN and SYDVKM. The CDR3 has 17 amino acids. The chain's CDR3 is CASSLGGTGGRRTEAFF. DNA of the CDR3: TGTGCCAGCAGTTTAGGCGGGACAGGGGGCCGGAGGACTGAAGCTTTCTTT.

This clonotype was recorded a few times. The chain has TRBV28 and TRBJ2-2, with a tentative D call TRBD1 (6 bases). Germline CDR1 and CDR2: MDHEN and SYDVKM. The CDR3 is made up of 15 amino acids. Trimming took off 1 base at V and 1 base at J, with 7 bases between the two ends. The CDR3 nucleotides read TGTGCCAGCAGTTTATCGGGACAGAACACCGGGGAGCTGTTTTTT. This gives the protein CASSLSGQNTGELFF.

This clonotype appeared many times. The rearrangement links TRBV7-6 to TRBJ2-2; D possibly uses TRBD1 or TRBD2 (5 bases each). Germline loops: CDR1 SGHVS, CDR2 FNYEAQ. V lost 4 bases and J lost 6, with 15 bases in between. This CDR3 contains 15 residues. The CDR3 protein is CASSSIGGTPGELFF. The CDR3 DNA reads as TGTGCCAGCAGCTCCATAGGTGGGACCCCCGGGGAGCTGTTTTTT.

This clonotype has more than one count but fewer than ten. DNA for the CDR3: TGTGCCAGCAGCGCGGGGACTAGCGGAGCAGATACGCAGTATTTT. Its translation is CASSAGTSGADTQYF. The V call is TRBV6-1, the J call TRBJ2-3; 11 nucleotides agree with TRBD2. Trimming at V came to 6 bases and at J to 4 bases, leaving 6 bases not matched to a gene. CDR1 MNHNS and CDR2 SASEGT come from the germline V gene. The CDR3 runs to 15 residues.

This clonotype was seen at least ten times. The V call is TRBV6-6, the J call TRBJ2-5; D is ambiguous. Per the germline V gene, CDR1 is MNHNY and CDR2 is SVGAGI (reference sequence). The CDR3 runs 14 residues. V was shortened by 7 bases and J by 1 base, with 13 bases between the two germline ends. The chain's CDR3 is CASNKKGGQETQYF. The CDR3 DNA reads TGTGCCAGCAACAAAAAGGGCGGCCAAGAGACCCAGTACTTC.

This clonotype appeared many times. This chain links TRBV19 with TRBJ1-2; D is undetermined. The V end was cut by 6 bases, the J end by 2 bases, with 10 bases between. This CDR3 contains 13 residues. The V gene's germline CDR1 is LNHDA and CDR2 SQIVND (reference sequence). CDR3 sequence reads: CASREPHNYGYTF. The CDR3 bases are TGTGCCAGTAGGGAACCGCACAACTATGGCTACACCTTC.

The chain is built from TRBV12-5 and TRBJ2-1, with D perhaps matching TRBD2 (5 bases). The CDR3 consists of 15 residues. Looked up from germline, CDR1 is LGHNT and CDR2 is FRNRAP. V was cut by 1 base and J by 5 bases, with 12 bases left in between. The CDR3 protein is CASGLGISDNNEQFF. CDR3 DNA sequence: TGTGCTAGTGGTTTGGGGATTAGCGACAACAATGAGCAGTTCTTC.

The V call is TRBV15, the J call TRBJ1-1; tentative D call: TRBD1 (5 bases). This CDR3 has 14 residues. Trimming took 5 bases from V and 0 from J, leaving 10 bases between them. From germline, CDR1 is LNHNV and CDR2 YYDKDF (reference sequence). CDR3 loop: CATSRRTLNTEAFF. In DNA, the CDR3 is TGTGCCACCAGCCGACGGACACTGAACACTGAAGCTTTCTTT. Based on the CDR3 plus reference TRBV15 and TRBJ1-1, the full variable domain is DAMVIQNPRYQVTQFGKPVTLSCSQTLNHNVMYWYQQKSSQAPKLLFHYYDKDFNNEADTPDNFQSRRPNTSFCFLDIRSPGLGDTAMYLCATSRRTLNTEAFFGQGTRLTVV.

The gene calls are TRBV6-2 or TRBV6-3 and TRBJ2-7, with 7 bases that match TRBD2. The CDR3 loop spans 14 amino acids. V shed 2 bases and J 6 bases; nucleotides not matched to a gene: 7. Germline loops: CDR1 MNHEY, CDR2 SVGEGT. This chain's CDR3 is CASSYRGRASEQYF. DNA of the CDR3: TGTGCCAGCAGTTACCGAGGGAGGGCCTCCGAGCAGTACTTC.

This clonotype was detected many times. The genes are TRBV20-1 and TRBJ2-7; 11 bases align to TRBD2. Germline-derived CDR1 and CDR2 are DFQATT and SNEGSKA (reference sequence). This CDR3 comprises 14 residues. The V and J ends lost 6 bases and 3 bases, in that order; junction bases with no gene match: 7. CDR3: CSAPGLAVSYEQYF. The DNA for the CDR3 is TGCAGTGCCCCGGGACTAGCGGTCAGCTACGAGCAGTACTTC.

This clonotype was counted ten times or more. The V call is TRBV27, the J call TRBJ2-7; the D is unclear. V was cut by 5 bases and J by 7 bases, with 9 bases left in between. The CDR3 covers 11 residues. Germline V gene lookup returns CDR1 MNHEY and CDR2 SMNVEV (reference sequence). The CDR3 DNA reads TGTGCCAGCAGTCAGTTAGGGGAGCAGTACTTC. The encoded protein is CASSQLGEQYF.

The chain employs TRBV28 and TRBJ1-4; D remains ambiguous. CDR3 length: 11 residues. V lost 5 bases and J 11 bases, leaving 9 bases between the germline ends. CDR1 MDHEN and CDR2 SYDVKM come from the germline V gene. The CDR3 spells CASSAGSKLFF. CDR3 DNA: TGTGCCAGCAGTGCCGGGAGTAAACTGTTTTTT.

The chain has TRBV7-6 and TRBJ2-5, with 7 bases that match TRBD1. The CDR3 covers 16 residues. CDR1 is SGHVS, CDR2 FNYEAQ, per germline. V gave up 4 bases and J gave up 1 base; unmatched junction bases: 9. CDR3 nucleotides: TGTGCCAGCAGCTCAGGCATCACAGGGGTCCAAGAGACCCAGTACTTC. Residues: CASSSGITGVQETQYF.

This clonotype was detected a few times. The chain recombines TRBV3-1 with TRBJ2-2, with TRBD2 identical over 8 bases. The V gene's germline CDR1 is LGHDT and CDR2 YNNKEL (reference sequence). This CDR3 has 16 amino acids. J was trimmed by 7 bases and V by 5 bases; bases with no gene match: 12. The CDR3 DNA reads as TGTGCCAGCAGCTCGAGGCGGAGCGGGGGAATCGGGGAGCTGTTTTTT. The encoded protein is CASSSRRSGGIGELFF. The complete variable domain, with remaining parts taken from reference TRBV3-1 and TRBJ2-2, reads DTAVSQTPKYLVTQMGNDKSIKCEQNLGHDTMYWYKQDSKKFLKIMFSYNNKELIINETVPNRFSPKSPDKAHLNLHINSLELGDSAVYFCASSSRRSGGIGELFFGEGSRLTVL.

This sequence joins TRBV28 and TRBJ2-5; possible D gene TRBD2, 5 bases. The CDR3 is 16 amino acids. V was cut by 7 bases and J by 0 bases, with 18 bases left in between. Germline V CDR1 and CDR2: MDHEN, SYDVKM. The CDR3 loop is CASKGAQRINQETQYF. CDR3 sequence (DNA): TGTGCCAGCAAGGGAGCGCAGCGGATAAACCAAGAGACCCAGTACTTC.

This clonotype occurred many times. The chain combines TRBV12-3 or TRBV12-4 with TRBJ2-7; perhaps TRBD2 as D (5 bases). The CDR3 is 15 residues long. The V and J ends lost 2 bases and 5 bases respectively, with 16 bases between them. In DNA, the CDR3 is TGTGCCAGCAGTTTAAAGTTGTGGACTTCCCACGAGCAGTACTTC. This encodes CASSLKLWTSHEQYF.

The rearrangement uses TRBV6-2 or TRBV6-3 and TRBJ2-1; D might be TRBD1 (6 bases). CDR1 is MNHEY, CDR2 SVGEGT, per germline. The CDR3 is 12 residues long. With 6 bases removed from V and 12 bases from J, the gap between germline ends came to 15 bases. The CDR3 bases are TGTGCCAGCAGGACAGGTCCCCTCCGGCAGTTCTTC. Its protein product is CASRTGPLRQFF.

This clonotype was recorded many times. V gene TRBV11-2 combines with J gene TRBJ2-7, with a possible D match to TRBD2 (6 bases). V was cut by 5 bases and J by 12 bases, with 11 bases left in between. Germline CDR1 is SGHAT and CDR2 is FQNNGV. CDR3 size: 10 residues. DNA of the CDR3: TGTGCCAGCAGCGGCCGGGAGATGTACTTC. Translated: CASSGREMYF. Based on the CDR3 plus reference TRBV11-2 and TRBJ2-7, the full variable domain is EAGVAQSPRYKIIEKRQSVAFWCNPISGHATLYWYQQILGQGPKLLIQFQNNGVVDDSQLPKDRFSAERLKGVDSTLKIQPAKLEDSAVYLCASSGREMYFGPGTRLTVT.

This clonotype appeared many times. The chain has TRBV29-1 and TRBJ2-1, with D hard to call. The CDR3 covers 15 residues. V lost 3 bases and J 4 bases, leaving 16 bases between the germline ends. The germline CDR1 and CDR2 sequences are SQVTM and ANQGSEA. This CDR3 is CSVDFRGGLYNEQFF. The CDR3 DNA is TGCAGCGTTGATTTCCGCGGTGGGCTATACAATGAGCAGTTCTTC.

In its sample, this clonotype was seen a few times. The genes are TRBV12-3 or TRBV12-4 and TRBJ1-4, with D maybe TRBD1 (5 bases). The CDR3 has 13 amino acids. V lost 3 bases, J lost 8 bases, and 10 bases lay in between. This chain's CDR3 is CASSLEWGEKLFF. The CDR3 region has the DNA TGTGCCAGCAGTTTGGAATGGGGCGAAAAACTGTTTTTT.

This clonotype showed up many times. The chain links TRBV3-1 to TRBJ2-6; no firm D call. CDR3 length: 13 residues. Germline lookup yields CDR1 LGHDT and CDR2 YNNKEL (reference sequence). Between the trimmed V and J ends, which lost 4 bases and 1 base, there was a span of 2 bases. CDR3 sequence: CASSLSGANVLTF. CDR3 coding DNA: TGTGCCAGCAGCCTTTCTGGGGCCAACGTCCTGACTTTC.

CDR3 nucleotide sequence: TGTGCCAGCACTCTAGCGGGAGGAATCCCTTACAATGAGCAGTTCTTC. Its translation: CASTLAGGIPYNEQFF. This rearrangement joins TRBV27 to TRBJ2-1; 11 bases map to TRBD2. The CDR3 consists of 16 residues. The germline CDR1 and CDR2 sequences are MNHEY and SMNVEV (reference sequence). The V gene end was trimmed by 7 bases and the J gene end by 4 bases; junction bases not matched to a gene: 9.

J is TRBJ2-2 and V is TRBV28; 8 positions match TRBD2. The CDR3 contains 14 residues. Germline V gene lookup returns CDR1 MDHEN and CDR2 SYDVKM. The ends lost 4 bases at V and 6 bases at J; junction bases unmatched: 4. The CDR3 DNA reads TGTGCCAGCAGTTCAAGCGGGAGAGCCGGGGAGCTGTTTTTT. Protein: CASSSSGRAGELFF.

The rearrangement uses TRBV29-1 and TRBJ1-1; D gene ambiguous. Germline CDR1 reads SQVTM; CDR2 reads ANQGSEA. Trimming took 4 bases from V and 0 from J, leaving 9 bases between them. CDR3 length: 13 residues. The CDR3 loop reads CSVAGRLNTEAFF. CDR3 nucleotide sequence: TGCAGCGTTGCTGGGCGGCTGAACACTGAAGCTTTCTTT.